This is a list of T cell receptor beta chains from one sample in a study of CD4 T cells in relation to SARS-CoV-2 and coronaviruses. Measured with immunoSEQ multiplex PCR; TCRdb has only the in-frame clones, and not every one. The data hold roughly 21,000 clones, with 65% to 80% observed a single time. The antigens for these receptors are not known. Sequencing was carried out using CD4+ T cells from PBMCs, cultured in vitro. These TCRs come from a human donor in good health. Both conserved end residues are part of each CDR3. The order of the fields is V gene, clone size, J gene, CDR3 length, D gene, CDR3 protein, CDR3 DNA. D genes are given only for firm matches. The size entry is marked missing in some rows and otherwise reads once, few, many or a size class.

V gene: TRBV29-1
clone size: .
J gene: TRBJ1-2
CDR3 length: 15
D gene: TRBD1
CDR3 protein: CSVSGDRGVSYGYTF
CDR3 DNA: TGCAGCGTTTCTGGGGACAGGGGGGTATCCTATGGCTACACCTTC

V gene: TRBV5-1
clone size: .
J gene: TRBJ2-5
CDR3 length: 17
D gene: TRBD1
CDR3 protein: CASSSWTGGRAARSQYF
CDR3 DNA: TGCGCCAGCAGCTCCTGGACAGGGGGCCGCGCCGCCAGGAGCCAGTACTTC

V gene: TRBV6-5
clone size: .
J gene: TRBJ1-2
CDR3 length: 15
D gene: TRBD1
CDR3 protein: CASSSQGTGNYGYTF
CDR3 DNA: TGTGCCAGCAGCTCCCAAGGGACAGGAAACTATGGCTACACCTTC

V gene: TRBV2
clone size: .
J gene: TRBJ2-4
CDR3 length: 16
D gene: .
CDR3 protein: CASSEPASRLTNIQYF
CDR3 DNA: TGTGCCAGCAGTGAACCTGCGTCCCGACTAACTAACATTCAGTACTTC

V gene: TRBV7-2
clone size: few
J gene: TRBJ2-7
CDR3 length: 15
D gene: TRBD2
CDR3 protein: CASSLIAGGAYEQYF
CDR3 DNA: TGTGCCAGCAGCTTAATAGCGGGGGGCGCCTACGAGCAGTACTTC

V gene: TRBV7-2
clone size: .
J gene: TRBJ2-7
CDR3 length: 15
D gene: TRBD2
CDR3 protein: CASSLGTSAYYEQYF
CDR3 DNA: TGTGCCAGCAGCTTAGGAACTAGCGCCTACTACGAGCAGTACTTC

V gene: TRBV2
clone size: .
J gene: TRBJ2-3
CDR3 length: 15
D gene: .
CDR3 protein: CASNWAGPETDTQYF
CDR3 DNA: TGTGCCAGCAATTGGGCGGGGCCGGAGACAGATACGCAGTATTTT

V gene: TRBV19
clone size: .
J gene: TRBJ1-1
CDR3 length: 13
D gene: .
CDR3 protein: CASIRGQNTEAFF
CDR3 DNA: TGTGCCAGTATTCGGGGCCAGAACACTGAAGCTTTCTTT

V gene: TRBV5-6
clone size: .
J gene: TRBJ2-1
CDR3 length: 15
D gene: .
CDR3 protein: CASSSGQYSYNEQFF
CDR3 DNA: TGTGCCAGCAGCAGTGGGCAGTACTCCTACAATGAGCAGTTCTTC

V gene: TRBV7-9
clone size: .
J gene: TRBJ1-2
CDR3 length: 13
D gene: .
CDR3 protein: CASQADLNYGYTF
CDR3 DNA: TGTGCCAGCCAGGCGGACCTTAACTATGGCTACACCTTC

V gene: TRBV4-1
clone size: .
J gene: TRBJ1-2
CDR3 length: 17
D gene: TRBD1
CDR3 protein: CASSQEAAGQGARGYTF
CDR3 DNA: TGCGCCAGCAGCCAAGAGGCCGCGGGACAGGGGGCTCGGGGCTACACCTTC

V gene: TRBV5-4
clone size: .
J gene: TRBJ1-6
CDR3 length: 14
D gene: .
CDR3 protein: CASSTTGYNSPLHF
CDR3 DNA: TGTGCCAGCAGCACTACAGGGTATAATTCACCCCTCCACTTT

V gene: TRBV18
clone size: few
J gene: TRBJ2-2
CDR3 length: 15
D gene: .
CDR3 protein: CASSPLEQYTGELFF
CDR3 DNA: TGTGCCAGCTCACCATTGGAACAATACACCGGGGAGCTGTTTTTT

V gene: TRBV19
clone size: once
J gene: TRBJ1-2
CDR3 length: 19
D gene: .
CDR3 protein: CASSIPHPLRALPNYGYTF
CDR3 DNA: TGTGCCAGTAGTATACCCCATCCCCTTCGGGCTTTACCCAACTATGGCTACACCTTC

V gene: TRBV10-3
clone size: .
J gene: TRBJ2-5
CDR3 length: 14
D gene: .
CDR3 protein: CAIKEGGGYETQYF
CDR3 DNA: TGTGCCATCAAGGAGGGGGGGGGTTACGAGACCCAGTACTTC

V gene: TRBV10-3
clone size: .
J gene: TRBJ1-2
CDR3 length: 15
D gene: TRBD1
CDR3 protein: CAISERAGGSFGYTF
CDR3 DNA: TGTGCCATCAGTGAACGGGCAGGGGGCTCTTTTGGCTACACCTTC

V gene: TRBV10-1
clone size: .
J gene: TRBJ2-3
CDR3 length: 17
D gene: TRBD2
CDR3 protein: CASSPRLGGRSTDTQYF
CDR3 DNA: TGCGCCAGCAGCCCCCGCCTGGGCGGGAGGTCCACAGATACGCAGTATTTT

V gene: TRBV6-2/TRBV6-3
clone size: .
J gene: TRBJ1-1
CDR3 length: 14
D gene: TRBD1
CDR3 protein: CASSNRGGNTEAFF
CDR3 DNA: TGTGCCAGCAGCAACAGGGGTGGGAACACTGAAGCTTTCTTT

V gene: TRBV25-1
clone size: once
J gene: TRBJ2-5
CDR3 length: 14
D gene: .
CDR3 protein: CASSDPRGVETQYF
CDR3 DNA: TGTGCCAGCAGTGACCCCAGGGGTGTAGAGACCCAGTACTTC